Listed below are T cell receptor beta chains from one sample, sequenced in a study of PD-L1 blockade in urothelial cancer. Libraries were prepared by immunoSEQ multiplex PCR; TCRdb keeps only in-frame clonotypes and omits some of them. Here the sample spans about 49,000 clones, 70% to 80% being singletons. The sequenced sample was PBMCs, obtained around atezolizumab (anti-PD-L1) treatment. Source of these receptors: a man in his 70s with urothelial cancer. The CDR3 runs from the conserved cysteine through the conserved F or W. The order of the fields is clone size, D gene, V gene, J gene, CDR3 DNA, CDR3 protein. A D gene is named only where the DNA matches it firmly. For some rows the clone size is stated as once, few or many, or as a class when expanded; others skip it.

>NA|NA|TRBV2|TRBJ1-2
TGTGCCAGCAAGGGGAACCGAATCTATGGCTACACCTTC
CASKGNRIYGYTF
>NA|TRBD2|TRBV10-3|TRBJ2-3
TGTGCCATCAGTGACCGGGGAGCGGGATACACAGATACGCAGTATTTT
CAISDRGAGYTDTQYF
>NA|NA|TRBV5-1|TRBJ2-2
TGCGCCAGCAGCTTGGCAGGGACATTCACCGGGGAGCTGTTTTTT
CASSLAGTFTGELFF
>NA|TRBD1|TRBV27|TRBJ1-5
TGTGCCAGCAGTACATCGGGACAGGGAGAGGGGCAGCCCCAGCATTTT
CASSTSGQGEGQPQHF
>medium-sized|NA|TRBV5-1|TRBJ2-1
TGCGCCAGCAGCGCGGAGGATTCGAATGAGCAGTTCTTC
CASSAEDSNEQFF
>NA|TRBD2|TRBV11-2|TRBJ2-1
TGTGCCAGCAGCTTAGACCGACTAGCGGGAGGGTACAATGAGCAGTTCTTC
CASSLDRLAGGYNEQFF
>NA|NA|TRBV6-5|TRBJ1-1
TGTGCCAGCAGCCACTCCGGGACACAAGCTTTCTTT
CASSHSGTQAFF
>NA|TRBD1|TRBV6-4|TRBJ2-2
TGTGCCAGCAGTGAAGAGACAGGGGTGTTCGGGGAGCTGTTTTTT
CASSEETGVFGELFF
>NA|TRBD1|TRBV5-5|TRBJ1-1
TGTGCCAGCAGCCAAGATTTTACGCAGGGGGGGAACACTGAAGCTTTCTTT
CASSQDFTQGGNTEAFF
>NA|NA|TRBV25-1|TRBJ1-2
TGTGCCAGCAGCGAACTTGTGGGACTGTGGGTTGGCTACACCTTC
CASSELVGLWVGYTF
>many|TRBD2|TRBV6-5|TRBJ2-1
TGTGCCAGCAGCCGGACTAGCGGGAGTGTAAATGAGCAGTTCTTC
CASSRTSGSVNEQFF
>NA|NA|TRBV5-6|TRBJ1-1
TGTGCCAGCAGCTTGGACAGGTCGAACACTGAAGCTTTCTTT
CASSLDRSNTEAFF
>NA|TRBD2|TRBV5-4|TRBJ2-5
TGTGCCAGCAGCTCAGGACTAGCGGGAGAAGAGACCCAGTACTTC
CASSSGLAGEETQYF
>NA|NA|TRBV28|TRBJ1-2
TGTGCCAGCACATCAGGGGCCTCAGCTAACTATGGCTACACCTTC
CASTSGASANYGYTF
>NA|NA|TRBV29-1|TRBJ1-1
TGCAGCGTTGAAGGTGCAGGGGCTTGGAACACTGAAGCTTTCTTT
CSVEGAGAWNTEAFF
>NA|NA|TRBV5-6|TRBJ2-7
TGTGCCAGCAGCCTCCCAGGGTACAGCTCCTACGAGCAGTACTTC
CASSLPGYSSYEQYF
>once|TRBD1|TRBV10-2|TRBJ1-5
TGCGCCAGCAGTGAGCCCGGGACAGGGTACAATCAGCCCCAGCATTTT
CASSEPGTGYNQPQHF
>NA|TRBD1|TRBV7-9|TRBJ1-5
TGTGCCAGCAGCCCCGGGACAGCAAATCAGCCCCAGCATTTT
CASSPGTANQPQHF
>NA|TRBD2|TRBV5-6|TRBJ2-7
TGTGCCAGCAGCGTGGGACTAGCGGTTTACGAGCAGTACTTC
CASSVGLAVYEQYF
>once|TRBD1|TRBV30|TRBJ2-7
TGTGCCTGGAGAAGGACAGGGCTGTCCTACGAGCAGTACTTC
CAWRRTGLSYEQYF
>NA|TRBD1|TRBV11-2|TRBJ1-4
TGTGCCAGCAGCTCCATTCGCCGGCAGGGGGTAGTCGAAAAACTGTTTTTT
CASSSIRRQGVVEKLFF
>few|TRBD2|TRBV27|TRBJ2-1
TGTGCCAGCAGTAAGCTACTAGCGGGAGTCTGGGAGCAGTTCTTC
CASSKLLAGVWEQFF
>NA|NA|TRBV19|TRBJ2-3
TGTGCCAGTAGTCCGTCAGTACGCGATACGCAGTATTTT
CASSPSVRDTQYF
>NA|TRBD1|TRBV15|TRBJ2-1
TGTGCCACCAGGACCGGGACAGGGACTTCGAATGAGCAGTTCTTC
CATRTGTGTSNEQFF
>NA|NA|TRBV29-1|TRBJ1-2
TGCAGCGTTGCGAGGGCAGGGGCTGGCTACACCTTC
CSVARAGAGYTF
>NA|NA|TRBV21-1|TRBJ2-7
TGTGCCAGCAGCAAATATAAGGGCGGAGGACAGCACGAGCAGTACTTC
CASSKYKGGGQHEQYF
>NA|TRBD2|TRBV7-2|TRBJ2-3
TGTGCCATCGAACTAGCGGGACGCACAGATACGCAGTATTTT
CAIELAGRTDTQYF
>NA|NA|TRBV6-5|TRBJ1-1
TGTGCCAGCTTCAGGGCCCCTCAGCTCGGGGGGCAAGCTTTCTTT
CASFRAPQLGGQAFF
>once|TRBD1|TRBV18|TRBJ1-2
TGTGCCAGCTCACCGGGGCCCGGGACAGGAAGTTTATCGGAAGGCTACACCTTC
CASSPGPGTGSLSEGYTF
>NA|NA|TRBV5-6|TRBJ2-2
TGTGCCAGCAGCTTGGATGACGCCGCGGGCACCGGGGAGCTGTTTTTT
CASSLDDAAGTGELFF
>NA|NA|TRBV4-2|TRBJ1-5
TGTGCCAGCGCCCGTTCTAATGATCAGCCCCAGCATTTT
CASARSNDQPQHF
>NA|TRBD2|TRBV5-1|TRBJ2-1
TGCGCCAGCAGCTTGCAAGGGGCTAGCGGGGACAATGAGCAGTTCTTC
CASSLQGASGDNEQFF
>once|TRBD2|TRBV30|TRBJ2-2
TGTGCCTCCCCGCCAGCGGGAGGTTACACCGGGGAGCTGTTTTTT
CASPPAGGYTGELFF
>once|NA|TRBV9|TRBJ2-6
TGTGCCAGCAGCGCCGGGACATTGACTTTCTCTGGGGCCAACGTCCTGACTTTC
CASSAGTLTFSGANVLTF
>NA|TRBD1|TRBV6-5|TRBJ2-7
TGTGCCAGCAGTTACCCACCGGGACAGGTCTACGAGCAGTACTTC
CASSYPPGQVYEQYF
>NA|NA|TRBV29-1|TRBJ2-5
TGCAGCGTTGACATCCTTCGGCAGGGTATCGGAGAGACCCAGTACTTC
CSVDILRQGIGETQYF
>NA|NA|TRBV5-1|TRBJ1-4
TGCGCCAGCAGCGTGACAGGACAGCGTACAACTAATGAAAAACTGTTTTTT
CASSVTGQRTTNEKLFF
>NA|TRBD1|TRBV28|TRBJ2-7
TGTGCCAGTGGGACAGGGAGGGACTACGAGCAGTACTTC
CASGTGRDYEQYF
>NA|NA|TRBV12-5|TRBJ1-2
TGTGCTAGTGGTACCGACATCTCATATGGCTACACCTTC
CASGTDISYGYTF
>NA|TRBD1|TRBV11-3|TRBJ2-1
TGTGCCAGCAGCTCTCCGGGACAGGGGGAACGGGAGCAGTTCTTC
CASSSPGQGEREQFF
>NA|NA|TRBV9|TRBJ2-7
TGTGCCAGCAGCGTAGATTTGGGCAGGGGCTACGAGCAGTACTTC
CASSVDLGRGYEQYF
>NA|NA|TRBV10-3|TRBJ1-1
TGTGCCATCAGTCAGAGACAGGTCGAAGCTTTCTTT
CAISQRQVEAFF
>NA|TRBD1|TRBV18|TRBJ2-5
TGTGCCAGCTCACCACGGACAGGGCCGCAAGAGACCCAGTACTTC
CASSPRTGPQETQYF
>few|NA|TRBV6-1|TRBJ2-7
TGTGCCAGCAGAGCGACAGGTGGCTACGAGCAGTACTTC
CASRATGGYEQYF
>once|NA|TRBV18|TRBJ1-1
TGTGCCAGCTCACCACGGCAGGGGAACACTGAAGCTTTCTTT
CASSPRQGNTEAFF
>NA|NA|TRBV2|TRBJ1-5
TGTGCCAGCAGTGAAAGGGGGGGGCATCAGCCCCAGCATTTT
CASSERGGHQPQHF
>NA|NA|TRBV5-1|TRBJ2-7
TGCGCCAGCAGCTTGGCGGCAGGGCCGTACGAGCAGTACTTC
CASSLAAGPYEQYF